This T cell receptor (beta chain) was documented in a study of blood T cell repertoires in COVID-19. Germline V CDR1 and CDR2: SGDLS, YYNGEE. V was clipped by 3 bases and J by 15 bases; unmatched bases: 12. The CDR3 extends over 15 amino acids. Libraries were prepared by immunoSEQ multiplex PCR; TCRdb keeps only in-frame clonotypes and omits some of them. Altogether 150,000 to 250,000 clones are present, roughly 80% being singletons, with the ten largest covering less than 9.5%. The chain employs TRBV9 and TRBJ2-1; TRBD2 aligns across 13 bases. The sample comprised PBMCs or T cells enriched from blood (not recorded which). This clonotype was sampled from a man aged 35-49 years who had recovered from COVID-19. The CDR3 DNA sequence: TGTGCCAGCAGCGAACGGACTAGCGGGGGTCGGACCCTGTTCTTC. The encoded protein is CASSERTSGGRTLFF.